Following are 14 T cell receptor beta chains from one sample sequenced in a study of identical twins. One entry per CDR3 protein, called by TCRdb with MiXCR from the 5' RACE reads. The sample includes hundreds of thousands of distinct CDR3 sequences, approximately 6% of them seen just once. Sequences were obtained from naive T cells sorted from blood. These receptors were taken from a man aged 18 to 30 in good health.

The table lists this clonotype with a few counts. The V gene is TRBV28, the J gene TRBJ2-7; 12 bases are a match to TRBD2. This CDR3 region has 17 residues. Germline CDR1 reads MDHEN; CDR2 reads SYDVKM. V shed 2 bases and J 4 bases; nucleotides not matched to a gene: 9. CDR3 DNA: TGTGCCAGCAGTTTAATCGTTGGACTAGCGGGAAATTACGAGCAGTACTTC. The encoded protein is CASSLIVGLAGNYEQYF.

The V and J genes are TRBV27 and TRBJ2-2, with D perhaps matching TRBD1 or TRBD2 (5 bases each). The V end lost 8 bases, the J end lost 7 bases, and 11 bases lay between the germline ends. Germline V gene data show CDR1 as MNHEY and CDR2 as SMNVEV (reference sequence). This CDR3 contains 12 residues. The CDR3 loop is CASFGGHGELFF. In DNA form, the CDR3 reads TGTGCCAGCTTTGGGGGTCACGGGGAGCTGTTTTTT.

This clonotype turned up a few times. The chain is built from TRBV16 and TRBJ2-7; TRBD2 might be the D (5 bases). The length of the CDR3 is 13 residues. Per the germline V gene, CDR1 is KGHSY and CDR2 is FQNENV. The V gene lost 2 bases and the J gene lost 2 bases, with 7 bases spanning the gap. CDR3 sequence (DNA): TGTGCCAGCAGCCAAAATAGCGCCTACGAGCAGTACTTC. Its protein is CASSQNSAYEQYF. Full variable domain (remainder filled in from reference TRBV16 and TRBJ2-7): GEEVAQTPKHLVRGEGQKAKLYCAPIKGHSYVFWYQQVLKNEFKFLISFQNENVFDETGMPKERFSAKCLPNSPCSLEIQATKLEDSAVYFCASSQNSAYEQYFGPGTRLTVT.

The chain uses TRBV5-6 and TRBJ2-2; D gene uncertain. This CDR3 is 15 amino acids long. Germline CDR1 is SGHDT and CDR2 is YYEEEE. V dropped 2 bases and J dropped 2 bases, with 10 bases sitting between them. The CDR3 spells CASSFKSFNTGELFF. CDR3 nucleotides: TGTGCCAGCAGCTTCAAAAGTTTTAACACCGGGGAGCTGTTTTTT.

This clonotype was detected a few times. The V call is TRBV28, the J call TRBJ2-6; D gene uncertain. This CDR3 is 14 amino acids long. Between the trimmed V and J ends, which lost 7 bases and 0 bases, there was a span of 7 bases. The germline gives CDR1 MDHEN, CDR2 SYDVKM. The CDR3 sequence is CASTSPSGANVLTF. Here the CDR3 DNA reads TGTGCCAGCACCTCCCCCTCTGGGGCCAACGTCCTGACTTTC.

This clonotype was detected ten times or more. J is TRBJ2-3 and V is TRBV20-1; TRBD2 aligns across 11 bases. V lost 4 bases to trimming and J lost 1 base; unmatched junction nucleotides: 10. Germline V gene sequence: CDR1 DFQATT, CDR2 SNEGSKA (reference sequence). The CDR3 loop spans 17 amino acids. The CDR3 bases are TGCAGTGCTATAGGTAGCGGGAGGGCCTCAGGCACAGATACGCAGTATTTT. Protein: CSAIGSGRASGTDTQYF.

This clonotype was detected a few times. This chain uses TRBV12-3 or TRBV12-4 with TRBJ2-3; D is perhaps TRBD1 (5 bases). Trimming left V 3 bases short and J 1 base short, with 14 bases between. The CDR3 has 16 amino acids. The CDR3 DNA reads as TGTGCCAGCAGTTTCGTTCGTCAGGGCCGCACAGATACGCAGTATTTT. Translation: CASSFVRQGRTDTQYF.

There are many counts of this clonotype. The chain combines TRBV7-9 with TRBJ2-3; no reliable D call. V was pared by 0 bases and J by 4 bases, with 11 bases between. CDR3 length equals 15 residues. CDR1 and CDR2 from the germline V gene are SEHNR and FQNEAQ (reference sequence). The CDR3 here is CASSLAEGLADTQYF. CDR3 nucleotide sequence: TGTGCCAGCAGCTTAGCGGAAGGGCTCGCAGATACGCAGTATTTT.

The CDR3 DNA sequence: TGCGCCAGCAGGAAAGACTACGAGCAGTACTTC. The encoded protein is CASRKDYEQYF. V and J are TRBV5-1 and TRBJ2-7; D gene uncertain. V was pared by 5 bases and J by 3 bases, with 6 bases between. Germline V gene data show CDR1 as SGHRS and CDR2 as YFSETQ. This CDR3 is built from 11 residues. The whole variable domain, remainder taken from reference TRBV5-1 and TRBJ2-7, is KAGVTQTPRYLIKTRGQQVTLSCSPISGHRSVSWYQQTPGQGLQFLFEYFSETQRNKGNFPGRFSGRQFSNSRSEMNVSTLELGDSALYLCASRKDYEQYFGPGTRLTVT.

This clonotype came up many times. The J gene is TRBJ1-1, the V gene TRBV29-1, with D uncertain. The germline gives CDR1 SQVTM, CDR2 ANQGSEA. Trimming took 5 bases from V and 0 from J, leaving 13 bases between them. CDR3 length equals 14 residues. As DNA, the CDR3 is TGCAGCGTTCGCAAAGGCGCTCTGAACACTGAAGCTTTCTTT. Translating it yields CSVRKGALNTEAFF.

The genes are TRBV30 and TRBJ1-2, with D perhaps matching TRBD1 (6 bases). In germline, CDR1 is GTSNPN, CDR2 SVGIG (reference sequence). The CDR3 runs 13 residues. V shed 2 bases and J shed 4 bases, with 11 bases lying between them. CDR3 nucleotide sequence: TGTGCCTGGAGTCCGGGGGGGGCCTATGGCTACACCTTC. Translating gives CAWSPGGAYGYTF.

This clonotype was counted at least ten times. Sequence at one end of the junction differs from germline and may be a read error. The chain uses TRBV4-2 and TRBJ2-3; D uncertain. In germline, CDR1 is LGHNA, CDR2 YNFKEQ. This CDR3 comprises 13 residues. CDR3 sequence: CASSQEGTDTQYF. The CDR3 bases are TGCGCCAGCAGCCAAGAAGGGACAGATACGCAGTATTTT.

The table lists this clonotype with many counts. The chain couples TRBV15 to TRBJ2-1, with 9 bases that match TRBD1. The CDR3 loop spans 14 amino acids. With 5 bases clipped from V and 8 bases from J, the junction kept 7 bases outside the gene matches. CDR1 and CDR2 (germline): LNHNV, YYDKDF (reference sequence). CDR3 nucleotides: TGTGCCACCAGCGTAGGGACAGGGTTTCATGAGCAGTTCTTC. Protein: CATSVGTGFHEQFF.

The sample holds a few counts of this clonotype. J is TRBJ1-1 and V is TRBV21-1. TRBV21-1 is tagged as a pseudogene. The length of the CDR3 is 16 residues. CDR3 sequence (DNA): TGTGCCAGCAGCCCCACCTGGGGCGGGCCGTGCACTGAAGCTTTCTTT. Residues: CASSPTWGGPCTEAFF.